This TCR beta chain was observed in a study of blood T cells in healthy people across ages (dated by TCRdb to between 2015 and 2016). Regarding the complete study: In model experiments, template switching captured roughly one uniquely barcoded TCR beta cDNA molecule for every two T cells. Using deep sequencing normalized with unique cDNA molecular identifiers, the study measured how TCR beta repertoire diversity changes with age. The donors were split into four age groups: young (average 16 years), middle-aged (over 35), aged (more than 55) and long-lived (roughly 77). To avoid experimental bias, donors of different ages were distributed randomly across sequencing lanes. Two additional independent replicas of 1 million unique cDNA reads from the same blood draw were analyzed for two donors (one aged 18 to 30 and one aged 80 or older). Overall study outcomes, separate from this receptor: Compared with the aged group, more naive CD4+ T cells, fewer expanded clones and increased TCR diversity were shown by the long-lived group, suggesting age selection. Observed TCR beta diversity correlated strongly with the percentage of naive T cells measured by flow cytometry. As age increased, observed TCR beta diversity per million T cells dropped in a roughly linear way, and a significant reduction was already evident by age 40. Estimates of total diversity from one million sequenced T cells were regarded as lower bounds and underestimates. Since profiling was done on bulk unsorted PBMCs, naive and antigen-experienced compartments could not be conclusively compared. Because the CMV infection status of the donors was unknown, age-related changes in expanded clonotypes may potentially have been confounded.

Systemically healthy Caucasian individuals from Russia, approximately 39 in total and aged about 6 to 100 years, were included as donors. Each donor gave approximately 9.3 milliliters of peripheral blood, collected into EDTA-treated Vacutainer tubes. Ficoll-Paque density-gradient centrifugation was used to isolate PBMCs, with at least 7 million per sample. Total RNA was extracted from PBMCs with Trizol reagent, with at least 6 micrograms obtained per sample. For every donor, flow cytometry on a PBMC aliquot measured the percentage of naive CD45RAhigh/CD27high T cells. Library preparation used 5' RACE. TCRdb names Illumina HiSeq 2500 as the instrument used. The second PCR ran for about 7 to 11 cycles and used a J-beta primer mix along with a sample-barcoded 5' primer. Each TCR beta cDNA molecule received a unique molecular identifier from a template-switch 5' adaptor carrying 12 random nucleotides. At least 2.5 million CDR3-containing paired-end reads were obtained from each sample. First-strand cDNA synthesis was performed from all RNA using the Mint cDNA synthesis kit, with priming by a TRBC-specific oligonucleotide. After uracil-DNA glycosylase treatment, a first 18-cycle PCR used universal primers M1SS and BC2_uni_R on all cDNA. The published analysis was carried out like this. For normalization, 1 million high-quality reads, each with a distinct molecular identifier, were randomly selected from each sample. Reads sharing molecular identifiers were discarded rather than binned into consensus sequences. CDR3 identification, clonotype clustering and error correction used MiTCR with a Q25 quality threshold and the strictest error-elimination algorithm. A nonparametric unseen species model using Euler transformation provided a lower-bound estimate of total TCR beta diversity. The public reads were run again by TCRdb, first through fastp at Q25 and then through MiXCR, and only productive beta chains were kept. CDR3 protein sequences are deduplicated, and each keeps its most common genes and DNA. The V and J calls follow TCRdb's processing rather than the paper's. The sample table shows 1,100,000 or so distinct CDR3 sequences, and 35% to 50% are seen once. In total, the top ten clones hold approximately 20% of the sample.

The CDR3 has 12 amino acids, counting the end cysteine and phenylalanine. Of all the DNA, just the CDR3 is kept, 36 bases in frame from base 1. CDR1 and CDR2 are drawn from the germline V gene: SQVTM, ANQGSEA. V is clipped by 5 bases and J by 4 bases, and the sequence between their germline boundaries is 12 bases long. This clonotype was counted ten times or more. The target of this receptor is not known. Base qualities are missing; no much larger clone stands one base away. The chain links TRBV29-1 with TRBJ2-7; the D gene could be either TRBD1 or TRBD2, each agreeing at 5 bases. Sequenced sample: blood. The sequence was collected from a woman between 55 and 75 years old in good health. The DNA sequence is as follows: TGCAGCGTTTGGGACGGCTTGTACGAGCAGTACTTC. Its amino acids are CSVWDGLYEQYF.